There are a few counts of the clone carrying this T cell receptor beta chain. This entry is derived from a study of T-cell memory formation after mild COVID-19. Sample barcodes and UMIs were carried by the TCR alpha and TCR beta cDNA libraries that 5'RACE generated with constant-segment primers. Each CDR3 protein gets one entry after TCRdb re-called the 5' RACE reads with MiXCR. The data show 85,000 to 130,000 distinct CDR3 sequences, with 8.5% to 14% seen just once and around 39% held by the top ten. The TCR originated in a young man who had mild COVID-19 (a few samples of this study predate the infection). Cell type and time point are not known. What was sequenced was PBMCs or a T cell subset sorted from them (not recorded which).

The CDR3 here is CAISPIRGGLKETQYF. DNA of the CDR3: TGTGCCATCAGTCCTATCCGGGGCGGCCTCAAAGAGACCCAGTACTTC. The rearrangement uses TRBV10-3 and TRBJ2-5; D assignment may be TRBD1 or TRBD2 (5 bases each). This CDR3 region has 16 residues. Deletions cut 5 bases from V and 3 bases from J, with 19 bases between. Germline V lookup: CDR1 ENHRY, CDR2 SYGVKD.